These 26 T cell receptor beta chains were sequenced from one sample in a study of cytomegalovirus exposure and HLA in healthy donors. The PCR made use of 60 Vbeta and 13 Jbeta primers. The data were produced by immunoSEQ multiplex PCR, yet TCRdb's version contains in-frame clones alone and is incomplete. The table records 100,000 to 150,000 clones, 77% of them present only once. The sample comprised PBMCs. These TCRs come from a male donor in good health and CMV-seropositive.

This clone showed up just a few times. This rearrangement joins TRBV23-1 to TRBJ2-1; a weak D match, TRBD1 (6 bases). TRBV23-1 is placed among ORFs of uncertain function. CDR3 length equals 15 residues. Trimming stripped 4 bases from V and 4 bases from J, with 14 bases between. CDR3 residues: CASSPGSGEYNEQFF. CDR3 in DNA: TGCGCCAGCAGTCCGGGGTCAGGGGAGTACAATGAGCAGTTCTTC.

The chain links TRBV6-5 to TRBJ1-1; TRBD1 might be the D (6 bases). The CDR3 is made up of 14 amino acids. Germline CDR1 reads MNHEY; CDR2 reads SVGAGI. V was trimmed by 4 bases and J by 1 base, leaving 10 bases between them. CDR3 protein: CASSLGGENTEAFF. The CDR3 coding sequence is TGTGCCAGCAGTTTAGGGGGGGAGAACACTGAAGCTTTCTTT.

This chain uses TRBV29-1 with TRBJ1-2; 8 bases are a match to TRBD1. Per the germline V gene, CDR1 is SQVTM and CDR2 is ANQGSEA. CDR3 size: 15 residues. V dropped 6 bases and J dropped 7; count of bases not matched to a gene: 16. CDR3 sequence reads: CSVLKARGRRSGYTF. In DNA form, the CDR3 reads TGCAGCGTCCTGAAGGCCAGGGGGCGGAGGAGTGGCTACACCTTC. Supplemented by reference TRBV29-1 and TRBJ1-2, the full variable domain reads SAVISQKPSRDICQRGTSLTIQCQVDSQVTMMFWYRQQPGQSLTLIATANQGSEATYESGFVIDKFPISRPNLTFSTLTVSNMSPEDSSIYLCSVLKARGRRSGYTFGSGTRLTVV.

The chain employs TRBV5-5 and TRBJ2-7; 8 bases are shared with TRBD1. Germline CDR1 SGHKS, CDR2 YYEKEE (reference sequence). Germline trimming cut 7 bases from V and 2 bases from J; bases unmatched to any gene: 5. The CDR3 has 13 amino acids. CDR3 sequence: CASRGQVTYEQYF. The CDR3 nucleotides are TGTGCCAGCCGGGGACAGGTAACCTACGAGCAGTACTTC.

The chain's CDR3 is CASSLGQANEKLFF. CDR3 coding DNA: TGTGCCAGCAGCTTGGGGCAAGCTAATGAAAAACTGTTTTTT. The rearrangement uses TRBV5-6 and TRBJ1-4; D is unresolved. The CDR3 length is 14 residues. Trimming stripped 0 bases from V and 3 bases from J, with 6 bases between. Per the germline V gene, CDR1 is SGHDT and CDR2 is YYEEEE.

V is TRBV19 and J is TRBJ2-7; the match to TRBD1 covers 9 bases. Germline CDR1 reads LNHDA; CDR2 reads SQIVND (reference sequence). Trimming took 5 bases from V and 4 from J; bases not matched to a gene: 9. The length of the CDR3 is 15 residues. In DNA, the CDR3 is TGTGCCAGTAGTCCGGACCGGGACAGGGCTTACGAGCAGTACTTC. Translated: CASSPDRDRAYEQYF. The whole variable domain, remainder taken from reference TRBV19 and TRBJ2-7, is DGGITQSPKYLFRKEGQNVTLSCEQNLNHDAMYWYRQDPGQGLRLIYYSQIVNDFQKGDIAEGYSVSREKKESFPLTVTSAQKNPTAFYLCASSPDRDRAYEQYFGPGTRLTVT.

The V call is TRBV30, the J call TRBJ1-2; tentative D call: TRBD1 (6 bases). Germline V CDR1 and CDR2: GTSNPN, SVGIG (reference sequence). This CDR3 region has 12 residues. V was clipped by 1 base and J by 4 bases, with 7 bases between them. CDR3 nucleotide sequence: TGTGCCTGGAGTGCGACAGGCTATGGCTACACCTTC. Translating it yields CAWSATGYGYTF.

This clone was found a few times. V is TRBV2 and J is TRBJ2-3; 7 positions match TRBD1. V lost 4 bases and J lost 2; bases outside the gene matches: 15. The CDR3 is 18 amino acids. Germline V CDR1 and CDR2: SNHLY, FYNNEI. CDR3 nucleotide sequence: TGTGCCAGCAGTGTTGGGACAGCAGCCTTACCCATCACAGATACGCAGTATTTT. Translation gives CASSVGTAALPITDTQYF.

V is TRBV5-1 and J is TRBJ1-4, with TRBD1 matching over 9 bases. V trimming: 2 bases; J trimming: 10 bases; junction bases outside the gene matches: 9. Looked up from germline, CDR1 is SGHRS and CDR2 is YFSETQ. This CDR3 spans 15 amino acids. The DNA for the CDR3 is TGCGCCAGCAGCTTTGGACGGGACAGGGTTGGAAAACTGTTTTTT. As protein: CASSFGRDRVGKLFF.

This sequence joins TRBV19 and TRBJ2-7, with D possibly TRBD2 on 7 matching bases. Germline V gene data show CDR1 as LNHDA and CDR2 as SQIVND (reference sequence). V was cut by 3 bases and J by 3 bases, with 12 bases left in between. This CDR3 has 14 residues. CDR3 bases: TGTGCCAGTAGTATTTCGGGGGGCATCTACGAGCAGTACTTC. It yields the protein CASSISGGIYEQYF.

This clone has just one count. Distinct nucleotide sequences in the sample also encode this CDR3. The CDR3 sequence: CASSYSPGGDTEAFF. The CDR3 DNA reads TGTGCCAGCAGTTACTCGCCGGGAGGGGACACTGAAGCTTTCTTT. The chain is built from TRBV6-5 and TRBJ1-1; D perhaps matches TRBD1 (5 bases). This CDR3 is 15 amino acids long. Germline V gives CDR1 MNHEY, CDR2 SVGAGI. V lost 0 bases, J lost 3 bases, and 11 bases lay in between.

CDR3 amino acids: CASSLFPPGNSGANVLTF. As DNA, the CDR3 is TGTGCCAGCAGTTTATTCCCGCCAGGGAACTCTGGGGCCAACGTCCTGACTTTC. This rearrangement joins TRBV27 to TRBJ2-6; TRBD1 is a possible D gene (5 bases). Trimming took 1 base from V and 0 from J, leaving 13 bases between them. The CDR3 spans 18 residues. Germline V lookup: CDR1 MNHEY, CDR2 SMNVEV (reference sequence).

The rearrangement uses TRBV10-3 and TRBJ2-1; D is ambiguous. Germline assignment: CDR1 ENHRY and CDR2 SYGVKD. Deletions cut 2 bases from V and 0 bases from J, with 14 bases between. The CDR3 sequence is 17 residues long. The CDR3 spells CAISEVGAGSSYNEQFF. The CDR3 nucleotides read TGTGCCATCAGTGAGGTCGGAGCTGGTAGCTCCTACAATGAGCAGTTCTTC.

This chain links TRBV28 with TRBJ2-3; the D gene is possibly TRBD2 (5 bases). In germline, CDR1 is MDHEN, CDR2 SYDVKM. This CDR3 contains 14 residues. Trimming removed 6 bases at V and 6 bases at J, with 16 bases between. The CDR3 region has the DNA TGTGCCAGCAGCTCCCCCGGACTGTCTGATACGCAGTATTTT. Translation gives CASSSPGLSDTQYF.

The chain couples TRBV19 to TRBJ2-1, with D hard to call. The CDR3 sequence is 14 residues long. Trimming took 1 base from V and 4 from J, leaving 8 bases between them. Germline V gives CDR1 LNHDA, CDR2 SQIVND (reference sequence). The CDR3 DNA is TGTGCCAGTAGTATAGTTTCCAGTTACAATGAGCAGTTCTTC. It codes for CASSIVSSYNEQFF.

The J gene is TRBJ1-2, the V gene TRBV27; D uncertain. Germline CDR1 and CDR2: MNHEY and SMNVEV (reference sequence). The CDR3 consists of 13 residues. V dropped 3 bases and J dropped 5 bases, with 10 bases sitting between them. This CDR3 reads CASSLWAEYGYTF. The DNA of the CDR3 is TGTGCCAGCAGTTTGTGGGCCGAATATGGCTACACCTTC.

The chain uses TRBV15 and TRBJ2-5, with 10 bases matching TRBD2. Losses at the gene ends were 3 bases for V and 7 bases for J; bases not matched to a gene: 8. The germline CDR1 and CDR2 sequences are LNHNV and YYDKDF (reference sequence). This CDR3 is built from 15 residues. The CDR3 protein is CATSRGVGTSVTQYF. The CDR3, as DNA: TGTGCCACCAGCAGGGGGGTCGGGACTAGCGTGACCCAGTACTTC.

J is TRBJ1-2 and V is TRBV5-1; a weak D match, TRBD1 (6 bases). Per the germline V gene, CDR1 is SGHRS and CDR2 is YFSETQ. The CDR3 totals 14 residues. V lost 0 bases and J lost 4, with 10 bases in between. CDR3 coding DNA: TGCGCCAGCAGCTTGGAACAGGGCCTCTATGGCTACACCTTC. Translated, it gives CASSLEQGLYGYTF. The full variable domain, completed using reference TRBV5-1 and TRBJ1-2, is KAGVTQTPRYLIKTRGQQVTLSCSPISGHRSVSWYQQTPGQGLQFLFEYFSETQRNKGNFPGRFSGRQFSNSRSEMNVSTLELGDSALYLCASSLEQGLYGYTFGSGTRLTVV.

The chain has TRBV7-6 and TRBJ2-3, with 11 bases aligning to TRBD2. The CDR3 runs 16 residues. Germline V gives CDR1 SGHVS, CDR2 FNYEAQ. The V gene end was trimmed by 3 bases and the J gene end by 2 bases; junction bases not matched to a gene: 4. CDR3 coding DNA: TGTGCCAGCAGCTTCCTTAGCGGGGGGGACACAGATACGCAGTATTTT. Translating gives CASSFLSGGDTDTQYF. Variable domain in full (rest from reference TRBV7-6 and TRBJ2-3): GAGVSQSPRYKVTKRGQDVALRCDPISGHVSLYWYRQALGQGPEFLTYFNYEAQQDKSGLPNDRFSAERPEGSISTLTIQRTEQRDSAMYRCASSFLSGGDTDTQYFGPGTRLTVL.

This rearrangement joins TRBV7-9 to TRBJ1-5; no firm D call. Germline CDR1 SEHNR, CDR2 FQNEAQ (reference sequence). The CDR3 contains 13 residues. The V gene lost 2 bases and the J gene lost 5 bases, with 7 bases spanning the gap. The CDR3 bases are TGTGCCAGCAGCTTACTCCGCGATCAGCCCCAGCATTTT. Translating gives CASSLLRDQPQHF.

This clone was found once. V usage is TRBV18 and J usage is TRBJ2-2; D remains unclear. This CDR3 has 11 amino acids. Germline V gene lookup returns CDR1 KGHSH and CDR2 LQKENI. The V end was cut by 3 bases, the J end by 8 bases, with 4 bases between. The DNA for the CDR3 is TGTGCCAGCTCACCGCAGGGGGAGCTGTTTTTT. Protein sequence: CASSPQGELFF.

In this sample, this clone turned up a few times. This chain joins TRBV7-9 and TRBJ2-5, with TRBD2 as a possible D gene (6 bases). Looked up from germline, CDR1 is SEHNR and CDR2 is FQNEAQ (reference sequence). V lost 1 base, J lost 5 bases, and 14 bases lay in between. The CDR3 covers 15 residues. The CDR3 region is CASSLVGSPKETQYF. The CDR3, as DNA: TGTGCCAGCAGCTTAGTCGGGAGTCCGAAGGAGACCCAGTACTTC.

The rearrangement uses TRBV13 and TRBJ2-3; 11 bases line up with TRBD1. The junction had 5 bases not matched to a gene; V was cut back by 2 bases and J by 1 base. This CDR3 comprises 17 residues. Germline CDR1 is PRHDT and CDR2 is FYEKMQ (reference sequence). The CDR3 reads CASSLWTGGSGTDTQYF. CDR3 bases: TGTGCCAGCAGCTTATGGACAGGGGGCAGTGGCACAGATACGCAGTATTTT.

This clone was counted only a few times. Within the sample, other DNA sequences also encode this same CDR3. This sequence joins TRBV28 and TRBJ2-7; TRBD2 matches at 7 bases. CDR1 MDHEN and CDR2 SYDVKM come from the germline V gene. CDR3 length equals 12 residues. Trimming cost V 6 bases and J 6 bases; bases outside gene matches: 5. This CDR3 is CASSLTSSEQYF. CDR3 in DNA: TGTGCCAGCAGCTTGACTAGCAGCGAGCAGTACTTC.

The chain has TRBV11-2 and TRBJ1-4; perhaps TRBD1 as D (6 bases). Deletions cut 8 bases from V and 8 bases from J, with 18 bases between. The CDR3 extends over 14 amino acids. Germline V gives CDR1 SGHAT, CDR2 FQNNGV. Here the CDR3 DNA reads TGTGCCAGCGGAAAACAGGGTTTTGGGGAAAAACTGTTTTTT. Amino acid sequence: CASGKQGFGEKLFF.

This rearrangement joins TRBV6-1 to TRBJ2-1; 8 positions match TRBD2. Per the germline V gene, CDR1 is MNHNS and CDR2 is SASEGT. The ends lost 0 bases at V and 4 bases at J; junction bases unmatched: 5. The CDR3 length is 16 residues. This chain's CDR3 is CASSEAGGRIYNEQFF. The CDR3, as DNA: TGTGCCAGCAGTGAAGCTGGCGGGAGGATTTACAATGAGCAGTTCTTC.